This is a list of T cell receptor beta chains from one sample in a study of blood T cell repertoires in COVID-19. Sequenced by immunoSEQ multiplex PCR; TCRdb stores in-frame clones only, minus some. The table lists around 82,000 clones, 75% to 85% of them singletons. The sample taken for sequencing was peripheral blood. The receptors here all came from a man aged 50-59 years with COVID-19, enrolled during active disease. The CDR3 runs from the conserved cysteine through the conserved F or W. Fields, in order: J gene, V gene, D gene, clone size, CDR3 DNA, CDR3 protein. A D gene is named only where the DNA matches it firmly. The size of a clone is reported for some rows only, either as once, few or many, or as a class for expanded clones.

TRBJ1-2,TRBV5-1,TRBD1,few,TGCGCCAGCGGCCCGGGGACAGACGGAAGTGTCTACACCTTC,CASGPGTDGSVYTF
TRBJ1-3,TRBV6-1,-,-,TGTGCCAGCAGTGAAGACGAGATAGCTGGAAACACCATATATTTT,CASSEDEIAGNTIYF
TRBJ1-5,TRBV10-2,TRBD1,-,TGCGCCAGCAGTGAGCCGACCTCAGACAGGGGCTATCAGCCCCAGCATTTT,CASSEPTSDRGYQPQHF
TRBJ1-5,TRBV2,TRBD1,-,TGTGCCAGCAGTTACGGGACAGCCCAGCATAGCAATCAGCCCCAGCATTTT,CASSYGTAQHSNQPQHF
TRBJ2-2,TRBV7-9,TRBD2,-,TGTGCCAGCAGACCAAGACTAGCGGGAGAGAACACCGGGGAGCTGTTTTTT,CASRPRLAGENTGELFF
TRBJ2-1,TRBV6-5,TRBD2,-,TGTGCCAGCAGTTACACTAGCGGTTCTAGTGAGCAGTTCTTC,CASSYTSGSSEQFF
TRBJ1-5,TRBV4-1,-,-,TGCGCCAGCAGCCAGTTCTATTCCTCGACAGGTAACAATCAGCCCCAGCATTTT,CASSQFYSSTGNNQPQHF
TRBJ2-3,TRBV9,TRBD2,-,TGTGCCAGCAGCTTACGGGACTACACAGATACGCAGTATTTT,CASSLRDYTDTQYF
TRBJ2-7,TRBV2,-,-,TGTGCCAGCGGCAGGGACTACGAGCAGTACTTC,CASGRDYEQYF
TRBJ2-2,TRBV4-3,-,-,TGCGCCAGCAGCCAAGAACTTCTCCTGAACACCGGGGAGCTGTTTTTT,CASSQELLLNTGELFF
TRBJ1-6,TRBV1,-,many,TGCACCAGCAGCCATGGACAGGAGATTCAGGTCTCACCCCTCCACTTT,CTSSHGQEIQVSPLHF
TRBJ2-5,TRBV3-1/TRBV3-2,TRBD2,-,TGTGCCAGCAGGAGGGGTCAAGCGGGAGGGCGGAGGCAAGAGACCCAGTACTTC,CASRRGQAGGRRQETQYF
TRBJ1-2,TRBV27,TRBD1,-,TGTGCCAGCAGTCAGAGGACAGGGGAAGGGGGCTACACCTTC,CASSQRTGEGGYTF
TRBJ2-2,TRBV5-6,TRBD2,few,TGTGCCAGCAGCTTCGGGAGGTCGAGGGCCGGGGAGCTGTTTTTT,CASSFGRSRAGELFF
TRBJ1-1,TRBV7-6,TRBD1,-,TGTGCCAGCAGCTCAGGGGGTTCAGGGGGCGTCACTGAAGCTTTCTTT,CASSSGGSGGVTEAFF
TRBJ2-1,TRBV27,TRBD2,-,TGTGCCAGCAGCCTCTTAGCGGGAGTTTACAATGAGCAGTTCTTC,CASSLLAGVYNEQFF
TRBJ2-3,TRBV18,-,-,TGTGCCAGCTCACCGTTAGCGAGCACAGATACGCAGTATTTT,CASSPLASTDTQYF
TRBJ1-2,TRBV18,TRBD1,-,TGTGCCAGCTCGCAGCGACAGGGCGAGGATGGCTACACCTTC,CASSQRQGEDGYTF
TRBJ1-5,TRBV28,TRBD1,-,TGTGCCAGCACCCAACCGACAGGGGGCACTCAGCCCCAGCATTTT,CASTQPTGGTQPQHF
TRBJ2-5,TRBV2,-,-,TGTGCCAGCAAGCGGCAGCCCGGAGAGACCCAGTACTTC,CASKRQPGETQYF
TRBJ2-3,TRBV24-1,TRBD2,-,TGTGCCACCAGTGATCTGACTAGCGGGAGGTATACGCAGTATTTT,CATSDLTSGRYTQYF
TRBJ2-3,TRBV6-5,TRBD1,-,TGTGCCAGCAGCAGGACAGGGGGGACCCCAGATACGCAGTATTTT,CASSRTGGTPDTQYF